This TCR beta chain derives from a study of cytomegalovirus exposure and HLA in healthy donors. Study-level findings and limits: According to reports, the classifier identified cytomegalovirus status with high specificity and sensitivity. There were a few CMV-associated chains whose specificity for CMV antigens was confirmed in vitro.

Losses at the gene ends were 4 bases for V and 8 bases for J; bases not matched to a gene: 9. The germline gives CDR1 MNHNS, CDR2 SASEGT. The length of the CDR3 is 16 residues. This clone showed up just a few times. Its specificity is not known. The assay was immunoSEQ multiplex PCR, and TCRdb's table has in-frame clones only and misses some. This table holds around 130,000 clones, 70% to 90% found once. The material sequenced was PBMCs. The receptor's source is a woman in her twenties or thirties in good health and CMV-seronegative. This chain connects TRBV6-1 to TRBJ2-1; 12 nucleotides agree with TRBD2. The CDR3 is CASSASGGAIFYEQFF. CDR3 bases: TGTGCCAGCAGTGCTAGCGGGGGGGCCATCTTCTATGAGCAGTTCTTC.